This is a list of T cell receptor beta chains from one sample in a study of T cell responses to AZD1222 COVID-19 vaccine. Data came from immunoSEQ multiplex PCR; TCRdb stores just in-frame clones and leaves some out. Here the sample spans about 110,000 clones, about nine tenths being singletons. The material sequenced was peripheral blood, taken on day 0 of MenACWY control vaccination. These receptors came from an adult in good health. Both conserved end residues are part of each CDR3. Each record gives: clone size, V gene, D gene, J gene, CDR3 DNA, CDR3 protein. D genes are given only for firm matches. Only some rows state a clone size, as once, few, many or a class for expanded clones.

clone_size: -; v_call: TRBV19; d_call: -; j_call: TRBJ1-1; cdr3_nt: TGTGCCAGTAGTAGCCAGCGGCGTGCCACTGAAGCTTTCTTT; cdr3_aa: CASSSQRRATEAFF
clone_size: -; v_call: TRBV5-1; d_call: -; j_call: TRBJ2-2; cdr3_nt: TGCGCCAGCAACCCGACAGGGAACACCGGGGAGCTGTTTTTT; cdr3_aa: CASNPTGNTGELFF
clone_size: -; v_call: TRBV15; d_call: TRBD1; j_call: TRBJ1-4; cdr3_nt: TGTGCCACCAGCAGAGATACAGGGGGGGGAGAAAAACTGTTTTTT; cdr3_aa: CATSRDTGGGEKLFF
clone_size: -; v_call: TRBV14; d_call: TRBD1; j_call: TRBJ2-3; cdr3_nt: TGTGCCAGCAGCCTAATCACTCCGGGACAGGATGCAGATACGCAGTATTTT; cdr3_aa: CASSLITPGQDADTQYF
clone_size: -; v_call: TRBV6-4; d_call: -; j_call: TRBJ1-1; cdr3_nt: TGTGCCAGCAGCCAGGAGGAGAACACTGAAGCTTTCTTT; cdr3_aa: CASSQEENTEAFF
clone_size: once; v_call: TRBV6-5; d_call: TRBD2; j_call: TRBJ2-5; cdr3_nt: TGTGCCAGCAGTATAGCGGGGGGGCCGGGGACCCAGTACTTC; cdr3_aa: CASSIAGGPGTQYF
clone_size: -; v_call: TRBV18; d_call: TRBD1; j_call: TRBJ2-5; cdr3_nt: TGTGCCAGCTCTCTAGGGACAGAAGAGACCCAGTACTTC; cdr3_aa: CASSLGTEETQYF
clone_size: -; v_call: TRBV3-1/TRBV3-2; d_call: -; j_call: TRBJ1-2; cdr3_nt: TGTGCCAGCAGCCAAGACAGTAATGGCTACACCTTC; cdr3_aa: CASSQDSNGYTF
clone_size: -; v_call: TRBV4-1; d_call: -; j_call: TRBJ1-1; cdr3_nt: TGCGCCAGCAGCCAAGGAGGAAGGGGAACTGAAGCTTTCTTT; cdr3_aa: CASSQGGRGTEAFF
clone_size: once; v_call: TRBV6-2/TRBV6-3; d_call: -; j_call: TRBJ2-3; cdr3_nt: TGTGCCAGCAGCCTTGGGCCGGGGGCCACAGATACGCAGTATTTT; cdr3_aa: CASSLGPGATDTQYF
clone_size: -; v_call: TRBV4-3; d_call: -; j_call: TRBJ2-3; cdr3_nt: TGCGCCAGCCAAGTAGAACCTGTCGGCACAGATACGCAGTATTTT; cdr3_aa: CASQVEPVGTDTQYF
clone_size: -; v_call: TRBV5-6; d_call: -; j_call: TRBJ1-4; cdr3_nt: TGTGCCAGCAGCTCCCCCATTACAACTAATGAAAAACTGTTTTTT; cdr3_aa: CASSSPITTNEKLFF
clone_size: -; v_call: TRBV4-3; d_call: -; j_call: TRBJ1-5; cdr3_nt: TGCGCCAGCAGCCAAGAAGTGGGGAGCAATCAGCCCCAGCATTTT; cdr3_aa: CASSQEVGSNQPQHF